This T cell receptor (beta chain) stems from a study of read filtering for tumor transcriptome and immune sequencing. Study results and limitations: This fraction held mixed bone marrow immune cells after CD138-negative sorting.

Many counts were recorded for this clonotype. The antigen remains unidentified. Trimming removed 4 bases from V and 6 bases from J; junction bases left unmatched: 10. CDR3 length: 15 amino acids. The germline V gene has CDR1 SGHDT and CDR2 YYEEEE. The library was built from roughly 400 ng RNA with molecular barcoded adaptors for alpha/delta and beta/gamma chains. TCRdb ran MiXCR on the reads and lists one entry per CDR3 protein. The sample includes around 140,000 distinct CDR3 sequences, less than 15% of them seen just once. The sample was a population of CD138-negative cells sorted from bone marrow. The rearrangement joins TRBV5-6 to TRBJ1-1; TRBD1 aligns across 9 bases. The receptor comes from a donor aged 40 or older with multiple myeloma. The CDR3 DNA reads TGTGCCAGCAGCCTCGGGACAGGGTGGTCTCCTGAAGCTTTCTTT. Protein: CASSLGTGWSPEAFF.